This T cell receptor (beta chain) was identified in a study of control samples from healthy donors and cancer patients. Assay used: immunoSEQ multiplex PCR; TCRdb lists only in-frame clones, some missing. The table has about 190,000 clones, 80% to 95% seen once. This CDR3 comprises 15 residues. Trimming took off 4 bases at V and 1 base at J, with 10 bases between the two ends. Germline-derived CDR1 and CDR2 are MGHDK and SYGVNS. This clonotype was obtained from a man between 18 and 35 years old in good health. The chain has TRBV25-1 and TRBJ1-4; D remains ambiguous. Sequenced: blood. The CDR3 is CASSAQWITNEKLFF. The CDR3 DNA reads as TGTGCCAGCAGTGCACAGTGGATAACTAATGAAAAACTGTTTTTT.